The source of this T cell receptor (beta chain) is a study of CXCR3-negative and CXCR3-positive naive CD8 T cells. Study outcomes and limitations: CXCR3-positive naive cells carried more hydrophobic TRB CDR3s than CXCR3-negative ones.

In the case of this clonotype: Its antigen is not known.

The CDR3 is made up of 13 amino acids. The V gene's germline CDR1 is SQVTM and CDR2 ANQGSEA. The authors prepared UMI-labeled TRB cDNA libraries by 5' RACE. TCRdb processed the 5' RACE reads again and assigns one entry to each CDR3 protein, with no DNA. The clone table shows roughly 100,000 distinct CDR3 sequences, with the ten largest holding 0.3% to 0.45%. The chain has TRBV29-1 and TRBJ1-2; TCRdb's D call of TRBD1 is untestable without DNA. This clonotype was sampled from a human donor in good health. Some clones in this sample may be carry-over from other donors' samples. The sequencing input was naive CXCR3+ CD8+ T cells from blood. Subset: CD45RO-CCR7+CD27+CD95- naive CD8+ T cells expressing CXCR3 (TNR3+). CDR3 residues: CSVLGQTNYGYTF. Full variable domain (rest looked up from reference TRBV29-1 and TRBJ1-2): SAVISQKPSRDICQRGTSLTIQCQVDSQVTMMFWYRQQPGQSLTLIATANQGSEATYESGFVIDKFPISRPNLTFSTLTVSNMSPEDSSIYLCSVLGQTNYGYTFGSGTRLTVV.